What follows are 25 T cell receptor beta chains derived from one specimen sequenced in a study of blood T cells in healthy people across ages. A second PCR of roughly 7 to 11 cycles used a sample-barcoded 5' primer and a J-beta primer mix. TCRdb processed the 5' RACE reads anew with MiXCR; each CDR3 protein has one entry. This table holds 1.5 million to 2 million distinct CDR3 sequences, roughly a third found once. Input material: blood. The receptors shown here come from a woman in her 30s in good health.

This clonotype turned up a few times. J is TRBJ2-3 and V is TRBV11-1, with a tentative D call TRBD2 (7 bases). Trimming shortened V by 7 bases and J by 8 bases, and 19 bases separated the two germline ends. Per the germline V gene, CDR1 is SGHAT and CDR2 is FQDESV (reference sequence). The CDR3 sequence is 14 residues long. The CDR3 nucleotides read TGTGCCAGCACCCTCGCGGGGGCCCTCAGTACGCAGTATTTT. Translation gives CASTLAGALSTQYF.

V is TRBV7-9 and J is TRBJ2-5, with 8 bases matching TRBD2. Germline V gene lookup returns CDR1 SEHNR and CDR2 FQNEAQ (reference sequence). Losses at the gene ends were 5 bases for V and 1 base for J; bases not matched to a gene: 9. The CDR3 covers 16 residues. The DNA for the CDR3 is TGTGCCAGCAGCCCCCGCGGCGGGGGGACCCAAGAGACCCAGTACTTC. Protein product: CASSPRGGGTQETQYF.

The rearrangement uses TRBV10-1 and TRBJ2-3; D perhaps matches TRBD1 (5 bases). Germline loops: CDR1 WNHNN, CDR2 SYGVQD (reference sequence). V lost 4 bases and J 1 base, leaving 12 bases between the germline ends. CDR3 length: 15 amino acids. CDR3 protein: CASSGKGLGTDTQYF. CDR3 nucleotide sequence: TGCGCCAGCAGTGGAAAGGGGCTCGGCACAGATACGCAGTATTTT.

Worth noting for this clonotype: A much larger clonotype is one base distant, so this may be a read error. The J gene is TRBJ1-2, the V gene TRBV28, with TRBD1 matching over 7 bases. Trimming took 5 bases from V and 1 from J; bases not matched to a gene: 1. Per germline, CDR1 MDHEN and CDR2 SYDVKM. The CDR3 covers 13 residues. In DNA form, the CDR3 reads TGTGCCAGCAGTGGGACAGATAACTATGGCTACACCTTC. Residues: CASSGTDNYGYTF.

This clonotype was seen more than once but under ten times. The gene calls are TRBV7-9 and TRBJ2-5; D uncertain. CDR3 size: 15 residues. V was cut by 5 bases and J by 2 bases, with 15 bases left in between. CDR1 SEHNR and CDR2 FQNEAQ come from the germline V gene (reference sequence). The CDR3 loop reads CASSHFSAFQETQYF. In DNA, the CDR3 is TGTGCCAGCAGCCATTTTAGTGCCTTTCAAGAGACCCAGTACTTC.

As to this clonotype: A much larger clone sits a single nucleotide away, making a read error possible. The chain couples TRBV29-1 to TRBJ1-5, with D hard to call. V shed 6 bases and J shed 11 bases, with 17 bases lying between them. Germline V gives CDR1 SQVTM, CDR2 ANQGSEA. This CDR3 has 12 amino acids. As DNA, the CDR3 is TGCAGCGTCTGGGAGGGTGATAGAGCCCAGCATTTT. Protein: CSVWEGDRAQHF.

This sequence joins TRBV30 and TRBJ1-2, with no clear D. The germline CDR1 and CDR2 sequences are GTSNPN and SVGIG (reference sequence). CDR3 length: 11 residues. V lost 3 bases, J lost 8 bases, and 10 bases lay in between. CDR3 region: CAWSLPEGYTF. For the CDR3, the DNA is TGTGCCTGGAGCCTTCCGGAAGGCTACACCTTC.

A few counts support this clonotype. The rearrangement joins TRBV7-8 to TRBJ2-7; TRBD1 agrees at 7 bases. This CDR3 has 14 amino acids. The germline CDR1 and CDR2 sequences are SGHVS and FQNEAQ. Germline trimming cut 4 bases from V and 0 bases from J; bases unmatched to any gene: 3. The CDR3 sequence: CASSSTGFSYEQYF. The CDR3 DNA follows: TGTGCCAGCAGCTCGACAGGGTTCTCCTACGAGCAGTACTTC.

The rearrangement joins TRBV4-1 to TRBJ1-2; D is possibly TRBD1 (6 bases). The CDR3 has 16 amino acids. V lost 4 bases to trimming and J lost 3 bases, with 18 bases between them. Germline lookup yields CDR1 MGHRA and CDR2 YSYEKL. DNA for the CDR3: TGCGCCAGCAGCCCCACAGGGATGGGCAGGTACTATGGCTACACCTTC. Its translation: CASSPTGMGRYYGYTF.

The CDR3 bases are TGTGCCAGCAGCTCGCCCACAGGGAGCTATGGCTACACCTTC. Amino acids: CASSSPTGSYGYTF. The chain has TRBV3-1 and TRBJ1-2, with a possible D match to TRBD1 (6 bases). CDR3 length: 14 residues. Looked up from germline, CDR1 is LGHDT and CDR2 is YNNKEL (reference sequence). Deletions cut 5 bases from V and 4 bases from J, with 14 bases between.

A word on this clonotype: A single base separates this from a much larger clone, so it may be a read error. This chain links TRBV2 with TRBJ1-1; D is unclear. From germline, CDR1 is SNHLY and CDR2 FYNNEI. The CDR3 is 13 amino acids. V dropped 6 bases and J dropped 1 base, with 9 bases sitting between them. CDR3 coding DNA: TGTGCCAGCAGGGGCTGGGGGAACACTGAAGCTTTCTTT. It specifies CASRGWGNTEAFF.

This clonotype was observed a handful of times. The rearrangement links TRBV28 to TRBJ2-5; D gene unclear. This CDR3 is built from 16 residues. The germline V and J ends were trimmed by 7 bases and 0 bases, with 18 bases remaining between them. The germline V gene has CDR1 MDHEN and CDR2 SYDVKM. The CDR3 protein is CASTKPPQTNQETQYF. The CDR3 DNA reads as TGTGCCAGCACTAAACCCCCCCAGACAAACCAAGAGACCCAGTACTTC.

This clonotype was seen a few times. The chain uses TRBV4-1 and TRBJ2-1, with TRBD2 identical over 7 bases. Germline trimming cut 1 base from V and 4 bases from J; bases unmatched to any gene: 10. The V gene's germline CDR1 is MGHRA and CDR2 YSYEKL. The CDR3 runs 17 residues. CDR3 in amino acids: CASSQAVGGVPYNEQFF. In nucleotides, the CDR3 is TGCGCCAGCAGCCAAGCGGTGGGGGGGGTCCCATACAATGAGCAGTTCTTC.

The V gene is TRBV15, the J gene TRBJ1-6; no clear D. The V end lost 5 bases, the J end lost 7 bases, and 12 bases lay between the germline ends. Germline lookup yields CDR1 LNHNV and CDR2 YYDKDF (reference sequence). The CDR3 consists of 14 residues. Here the CDR3 DNA reads TGTGCCACCAGCGGAGGACTTTGGAATTCACCCCTCCACTTT. This gives the protein CATSGGLWNSPLHF.

The chain joins TRBV29-1 to TRBJ2-5; D is perhaps TRBD2 (6 bases). CDR3 length: 14 residues. With 7 bases removed from V and 5 bases from J, the gap between germline ends came to 20 bases. Germline V lookup: CDR1 SQVTM, CDR2 ANQGSEA. CDR3 amino acids: CSGGGLANLETQYF. DNA of the CDR3: TGCAGCGGGGGTGGGCTAGCGAATTTGGAGACCCAGTACTTC.

The chain uses TRBV30 and TRBJ2-7; 9 nucleotides agree with TRBD1. The CDR3 covers 15 residues. Germline assignment: CDR1 GTSNPN and CDR2 SVGIG (reference sequence). Losses at the gene ends were 0 bases for V and 6 bases for J; bases not matched to a gene: 9. The CDR3 DNA is TGTGCCTGGAGTGTCAACCCGGGACAGGGTGGCGAGCAGTACTTC. Its translation is CAWSVNPGQGGEQYF.

This clonotype occurred many times. CDR3 in amino acids: CSVGGSDTQYF. The CDR3 DNA reads TGCAGCGTTGGGGGGAGTGATACGCAGTATTTT. The chain couples TRBV29-1 to TRBJ2-3; D assignment may be TRBD1 or TRBD2 (5 bases each). The CDR3 runs to 11 residues. Germline V gene sequence: CDR1 SQVTM, CDR2 ANQGSEA. With 4 bases removed from V and 6 bases from J, the gap between germline ends came to 8 bases.

This clonotype was counted between two and nine times. The gene calls are TRBV20-1 and TRBJ2-1; D tentatively fits TRBD1 or TRBD2 (5 bases each). The CDR3 runs to 14 residues. Germline V gene sequence: CDR1 DFQATT, CDR2 SNEGSKA (reference sequence). V shed 5 bases and J shed 8 bases, with 19 bases lying between them. CDR3 nucleotides: TGCAGTGCTCCCCCGGGACCAGCGTGGGATGAGCAGTTCTTC. This translates into CSAPPGPAWDEQFF.

The V gene is TRBV28, the J gene TRBJ2-7; D is perhaps TRBD1 or TRBD2 (5 bases each). Trimming took off 4 bases at V and 12 bases at J, with 19 bases between the two ends. CDR3 length: 13 residues. Germline lookup yields CDR1 MDHEN and CDR2 SYDVKM. In DNA, the CDR3 is TGTGCCAGCAGTTCGGGACCAACCCTAGATTGGTACTTC. Protein sequence: CASSSGPTLDWYF.

This clonotype was seen just once. The rearrangement links TRBV4-1 to TRBJ1-5, with D perhaps TRBD1 (5 bases). This CDR3 spans 15 amino acids. Germline assignment: CDR1 MGHRA and CDR2 YSYEKL. Trimming pared 0 bases from V and 7 bases from J, leaving 13 bases between. This chain's CDR3 is CASSQDGGGVQPQHF. The DNA for the CDR3 is TGCGCCAGCAGCCAAGATGGGGGGGGGGTCCAGCCCCAGCATTTT.

Only a few counts were recorded for this clonotype. This chain connects TRBV5-1 to TRBJ2-3; 7 bases match TRBD2. CDR1 and CDR2 from the germline V gene are SGHRS and YFSETQ. With 6 bases clipped from V and 1 base from J, the junction kept 2 bases outside the gene matches. This CDR3 spans 13 amino acids. The CDR3 DNA reads TGCGCCAGCAACCGGGGGGGCACAGATACGCAGTATTTT. This encodes CASNRGGTDTQYF.

The chain carries TRBV28 and TRBJ2-3; a possible D gene is TRBD1 (6 bases). CDR1 is MDHEN and CDR2 is SYDVKM in the germline V gene. The CDR3 runs 17 residues. V was pared by 3 bases and J by 3 bases, with 19 bases between. CDR3 bases: TGTGCCAGCAGTTTGAACGTGGGGGCTTCAAAAACAGATACGCAGTATTTT. Translating gives CASSLNVGASKTDTQYF.

This clonotype was recorded a few times. The chain links TRBV9 to TRBJ2-3; D call uncertain. Deletions cut 3 bases from V and 2 bases from J, with 10 bases between. The germline V gene has CDR1 SGDLS and CDR2 YYNGEE. The CDR3 is made up of 14 amino acids. CDR3 nucleotide sequence: TGTGCCAGCAGCGACTACGCGGACACAGATACGCAGTATTTT. Translating it yields CASSDYADTDTQYF.

The V and J genes are TRBV27 and TRBJ2-7; tentative D call: TRBD1 (6 bases). This CDR3 comprises 17 residues. Trimming shortened V by 5 bases and J by 0 bases, and 20 bases separated the two germline ends. Germline CDR1 is MNHEY and CDR2 is SMNVEV (reference sequence). CDR3 in DNA: TGTGCCAGCAGTCCGGCCCAACAGGGCCGATCCTCCTACGAGCAGTACTTC. Its translation: CASSPAQQGRSSYEQYF.

This chain connects TRBV20-1 to TRBJ2-1; 8 nucleotides match TRBD2. V trimming: 3 bases; J trimming: 0 bases; junction bases outside the gene matches: 16. Per germline, CDR1 DFQATT and CDR2 SNEGSKA (reference sequence). This CDR3 is 19 amino acids long. CDR3 loop: CSASKIAGPTVSSYNEQFF. The CDR3 DNA reads as TGCAGTGCTAGTAAGATAGCGGGGCCAACAGTAAGCTCCTACAATGAGCAGTTCTTC.